These 8 T cell receptor beta chains were all obtained from the same sample, sequenced in a study of a mutant IDH1 vaccine in newly diagnosed glioma. Time point: baseline, week 1 (first vaccination visit). The treatment: pre-vaccination baseline after standard-of-care therapy. Assay: immunoSEQ multiplex PCR; the TCRdb copy retains only in-frame clones and omits some. Here the sample spans 75,000 to 100,000 clones, 85% to 90% being singletons. This material consisted of PBMCs, taken from a glioma patient treated with radiotherapy, temozolomide or both. Receptor source: a woman between 45 and 65 years old with glioma.

V usage is TRBV2 and J usage is TRBJ1-5, with D possibly being TRBD1 (6 bases). Germline V gene lookup returns CDR1 SNHLY and CDR2 FYNNEI. The CDR3 sequence is 13 residues long. The germline V and J ends were trimmed by 3 bases and 4 bases, with 7 bases remaining between them. CDR3 coding DNA: TGTGCCAGCAGTGAGGGGGCAAATCAGCCCCAGCATTTT. The encoded protein is CASSEGANQPQHF.

The chain recombines TRBV27 with TRBJ2-7; the D gene is possibly TRBD2 (5 bases). Germline V gene sequence: CDR1 MNHEY, CDR2 SMNVEV (reference sequence). V gave up 10 bases and J gave up 2 bases, with 18 bases separating them. The CDR3 totals 14 residues. The CDR3 DNA is TGTGCCACCCGGAGGCAGGTCCGCACCTACGAGCAGTACTTC. Amino acid sequence: CATRRQVRTYEQYF.

The V and J genes are TRBV25-1 and TRBJ2-3; maybe TRBD2 (6 bases). The CDR3 runs to 14 residues. CDR1 MGHDK and CDR2 SYGVNS come from the germline V gene. V was trimmed by 4 bases and J by 0 bases, leaving 8 bases between them. CDR3 region: CASSGGTSTDTQYF. The CDR3 DNA reads TGTGCCAGCAGTGGGGGGACTAGCACAGATACGCAGTATTTT.

The chain is built from TRBV5-1 and TRBJ1-6; weak D call: TRBD1 (5 bases). Germline CDR1 is SGHRS and CDR2 is YFSETQ. V shed 4 bases and J shed 0 bases, with 14 bases lying between them. This CDR3 comprises 17 residues. CDR3 protein: CASSPGAGSSYNSPLHF. The CDR3 DNA reads as TGCGCCAGCAGCCCCGGGGCGGGGAGCTCCTATAATTCACCCCTCCACTTT. The whole variable domain, filled in from reference TRBV5-1 and TRBJ1-6, reads KAGVTQTPRYLIKTRGQQVTLSCSPISGHRSVSWYQQTPGQGLQFLFEYFSETQRNKGNFPGRFSGRQFSNSRSEMNVSTLELGDSALYLCASSPGAGSSYNSPLHFGNGTRLTVT.

This sequence joins TRBV6-4 and TRBJ2-7; a possible D gene is TRBD2 (6 bases). V gave up 2 bases and J gave up 0 bases, with 14 bases separating them. Looked up from germline, CDR1 is MRHNA and CDR2 is SNTAGT. The CDR3 sequence is 16 residues long. CDR3 region: CASSDLPGLISYEQYF. As DNA, the CDR3 is TGTGCCAGCAGTGACCTGCCGGGACTGATCTCCTACGAGCAGTACTTC.

The chain joins TRBV9 to TRBJ1-1; 7 bases are shared with TRBD1. Germline lookup yields CDR1 SGDLS and CDR2 YYNGEE. V shed 3 bases, J shed 4 bases, and the junction held 9 bases outside the gene matches. This CDR3 is built from 15 residues. CDR3 DNA sequence: TGTGCCAGCAGCGACCCGACAGGGTCGGGCACTGAAGCTTTCTTT. It translates to CASSDPTGSGTEAFF.

This rearrangement joins TRBV5-1 to TRBJ2-1; 7 bases are shared with TRBD2. Germline loops: CDR1 SGHRS, CDR2 YFSETQ. This CDR3 spans 14 amino acids. Unmatched junction bases numbered 10, after V lost 0 bases and J lost 13 bases. CDR3 DNA sequence: TGCGCCAGCAGCTTGGGGCTAGCGGAAGTCCCACAGTTCTTC. It specifies CASSLGLAEVPQFF.

This clone was observed a single time. The J gene is TRBJ2-3, the V gene TRBV7-2, with D uncertain. Germline-derived CDR1 and CDR2 are SGHTA and FQGNSA. The germline V and J ends were trimmed by 6 bases and 0 bases, with 1 base remaining between them. CDR3 length: 11 amino acids. CDR3: CASSSTDTQYF. In DNA, the CDR3 is TGTGCCAGCAGTAGCACAGATACGCAGTATTTT.